The subject of this entry is one T cell receptor (beta chain). This clonotype was picked up a small number of times. Its antigen remains undetermined. No much larger clone is present one base from it, and per-base qualities are unavailable. CDR1 SGHTA and CDR2 FQGNSA were looked up in the germline V gene. V is shortened by 1 base, J by 1 base, and the region joining them spans 10 bases. From the cysteine up to the phenylalanine, the CDR3 has a length of 15 residues. The sequence is cut down to CDR3 DNA, 45 bases in frame from base 1. The library was built by means of PCR. The sequencer was an Illumina HiSeq 2500. To reduce PCR and sequencing biases, unique molecular identifiers were built into the TCR beta cDNA libraries. About 500,000 cDNA molecules were obtained for every 1 to 10 million input T cells, so each molecule roughly corresponded to one T cell. The patient libraries were prepared and sequenced using the same protocol as the earlier healthy control dataset. Within a given batch, samples were prepared together, multiplexed and sequenced on the same HiSeq lane. The study's processing was this. MIGEC was used to process the raw barcoded reads, and molecular identifier groups with only a single read were discarded before consensus assembly and CDR3 extraction. Clonotype tables were post-analysed with VDJtools, and diversity was normalized by down-sampling all datasets to the smallest sample size. Repertoire overlap clustering matched CDR3 amino acid but not nucleotide sequences to correct batch-related cross-sample contamination. TCRdb passed the public sequencing reads through fastp at Q25 and MiXCR, retaining productive beta sequences. Every entry covers one CDR3 protein and lists the most common genes and DNA from its rows. These V and J calls originate from TCRdb's pipeline instead of the authors' own analysis. This sample gives about 810,000 distinct CDR3 sequences in total; approximately 53% of them show up just once. The top ten clones comprise approximately 4.3% of the sample.

TCR beta repertoires were profiled from peripheral blood of under 15 young patients with multiple sclerosis to demonstrate the VDJtools post-analysis software. Multiple sclerosis patients were children and adolescents aged roughly 6 to 15 years. The source of the sample is a study of post-analysis software for immune sequencing data (dated by TCRdb to about 2015). Regarding the study in general: Disease courses on record covered relapsing-remitting, secondary progressive and progressive-relapsing multiple sclerosis, though some patients had no subtype annotation. A subset of samples was prepared in parallel using single-end sample barcoding, then pooled and co-amplified after Illumina adapter ligation. The multiple sclerosis patient repertoires were compared with more than 9 previously published healthy control repertoires from donors aged roughly 6 to 25 years.

Summary of the overall study and its limitations: Four or five TRBV segments, including TRBV5-6, TRBV5-1 and TRBV20-1, were significantly more frequent in patients than controls. Multiple sclerosis patients had significantly lower normalized Chao1 diversity than controls, a result that suggests substantial peripheral T-cell clonal expansion. The control group was slightly older than the multiple sclerosis patient group. When samples were clustered directly using the F measure, samples prepared in the same batch co-clustered strongly, which prompted a batch-effect correction.

Recombination connected TRBV7-2 to TRBJ2-5; the D gene lacks a confident call. The sequenced material came from blood. The sequence derives from a girl aged 5 to 17 with multiple sclerosis. The nucleotide sequence reads TGTGCCAGCAGCTTAGGGCGACACCTCCAAGAGACCCAGTACTTC. It translates to CASSLGRHLQETQYF.